This T cell receptor beta chain was sequenced in a study of CD8+ T cells in alopecia areata. Study background: Those receiving the skin were roughly 6-11-week-old female C3H/HeJ mice, whose grafts came from 6-12-month-old C3H/HeJ donors with spontaneous alopecia. Whole-study results and caveats: Sequencing of scalp tissue also captures the resident alphabeta T cells of normal skin.

CDR3 length: 12 amino acids. The germline gives CDR1 NNHNN, CDR2 SYGAGS (reference sequence). V shed 1 base and J shed 3 bases, with 5 bases lying between them. Extraction and reverse transcription of RNA yielded cDNA as the sequencing template. Assay used: immunoSEQ multiplex PCR; TCRdb lists only in-frame clones, some missing. Altogether about 270,000 clones were found in the sample, and no singletons occur. Markers including CD4, CD8alpha, NKG2D and NKG2ACE guided sorting of pooled cutaneous lymph node cells. Details on this clone: What it recognizes is unknown. Any gene name here is a mouse gene name. The sequence runs out 4 residues before the end of the CDR3; the remainder is reconstructed from the germline J gene.

This TCR was sampled from a C3H/HeJ mouse with alopecia areata. The strain's MHC: H2-k. The rearrangement uses TRBV13-2 and TRBJ2-7; D is uncertain. The sequenced material came from CD4+ T cells sorted from a lymph node. The covered CDR3 bases are TGTGCCAGCGGTGATCACAACTAT. The encoded protein is CASGDHNY. In full, the CDR3 is CASGDHNYEQYF.